The entry below describes one TCR beta chain. This receptor's antigen is unknown. There are no base qualities to consult, and no much larger clone falls within one base. CDR1 and CDR2 are read off the germline V gene as MGHDK and SYGVNS. The cysteine opens and the phenylalanine closes a CDR3 of 11 amino acids. Only the CDR3 region is kept as DNA, spanning 33 bases read in frame from base 1. The V and J ends are trimmed by 4 bases and 1 base, leaving 2 bases between them. The sample belongs to a study of cytomegalovirus exposure and HLA in healthy donors (dated by TCRdb to 2017 to 2019). Study-wide context: An earlier analysis of roughly 630 of the donors reported more than 250 Gb of sequence data and roughly 100 million unique TCR beta sequences from 190 million or so T cells. To decide whether each TCR beta V gene segment behaved as functional or pseudogenic, an earlier analysis of some 540 of the donors relied on high-throughput TCR beta sequencing. Of the 398 genotyped donors, about 80% fell in the genetic ancestry cluster associated with self-reported Caucasian donors. Among roughly 370 genotyped donors of the cohort, an average of around 240,000 unique TCR beta nucleotide sequences were sequenced per donor, around 20% of them non-productive. Typing coverage differed by locus: A, B, C, DRB1 and DQB1 were typed in about 629-630 donors, DQA1 in around 500, DPA1 in approximately 600, and DPB1 in about 450. Both class I and class II loci were covered by HLA typing, at four-digit resolution. The aim of the study was to test whether cataloging public T cell receptors could identify signatures of past pathogen exposure. Rather than using new phenotypic data, the later analysis identified candidate immune exposures from TCR beta sequences and from how often those sequences occurred across donors. A separate validation cohort of more than 100 different subjects was used in addition to the roughly 700-subject first cohort. About 280 gigabases of sequencing data and approximately 91 million unique TCR sequences made up an early release that covered around 640 HLA-typed donors. Donor age, sex, ethnicity and CMV serostatus were collected together with the repertoire data. Four or five DR-DQ haplotypes were handled as single units for association and clustering because linkage in the cohort was strong. Genome-wide SNP genotypes for about 55% of the roughly 670 donors were used in a later genetic analysis, which treated that subset as a discovery cohort. The T cell repertoires of under 750 subjects were profiled by immunosequencing and related to cytomegalovirus serostatus. A later analysis re-analyzed previously published TCR beta repertoires from 600 to 850 donors and added high-resolution HLA genotyping to study TCR occurrence patterns. Every repertoire in the discovery cohort had been generated on one and the same sequencing platform. High-throughput TCR immunosequencing, statistical association of individual TCRs with disease status, and machine learning were combined to predict cytomegalovirus infection status. Results the study describes overall, beyond this receptor: A later analysis reported that several top co-occurrence clusters appeared linked to parvovirus B19, influenza, CMV and Epstein-Barr virus. In a later analysis, HLA-associated TCR beta chains showed more clonal expansion and lower generation probabilities than non-associated chains that were equally common. Because HLA typing was missing for some donors at each locus, association tests included only the typed subset. In an earlier analysis of several hundred of the donors, most TCR beta V segments were observed in productive rearrangements about 87% or about 30% of the time, broadly matching IMGT annotations. Three of the identified cytomegalovirus-associated TCR beta chains were confirmed in vitro to be specific for cytomegalovirus antigens. Strong co-occurrence of HLA alleles, especially DR and DQ, made assigning TCR associations to individual alleles difficult. The presence/absence analyses assumed that sequencing depth was roughly uniform across donors, and that assumption may not be true. Linkage disequilibrium might explain the correlated functional status among segregating V segments, but an unknown experimental factor could not be excluded. The classifier was reported to diagnose cytomegalovirus status with high specificity and sensitivity in both the original cohort and the validation cohort. In a later analysis, around 15,000 TCR beta sequences were associated with specific HLA alleles at a false discovery rate of 0.05. Immune exposure information for the cohort was limited to CMV serostatus. A total of fewer than 200 TCR beta chains were listed by the study as associated with cytomegalovirus. Most TCR sequences were seen in very few donors, while some public TCRs were found in many individuals. Compared with the approximately 600-donor mean, donors in an Asian-associated ancestry cluster had fewer N-insertions in productive TCRs, according to a later genetic analysis. Most CMV-associated TCR beta chains appeared to be HLA-restricted in a later analysis, and the HLA associations seemed to be driven largely by CMV exposure. According to a later analysis, TCR association rates differed among HLA loci, with DRB1 alleles showing the most associated TCRs and HLA-C alleles showing the fewest. The authors suggested that the approach could potentially be generalized to other disease states and immunological phenotypes. Because counts were too low, roughly 16 rarely observed V segments, including chromosome 9 orphons, were excluded from the earlier analysis of roughly 580 of the donors. In a later genetic analysis, a missense DCLRE1C variant was associated with V-gene and J-gene trimming of TCR beta chains, and the association was replicated in an independent cohort. A further reported finding was that TCR beta sequences accurately predicted the HLA-A and HLA-B alleles for most subjects in the first cohort. The 87-base-pair reads could not distinguish some IMGT-functional V segments, including TRBV6-2 and TRBV6-3, so those segments were excluded. The cohort was sequenced for TCR beta chains only, and without alpha or paired-chain data the features that could be detected were limited. A cluster of highly shared sequence variants was judged likely to be a technical artifact of the sequencing pipeline.

The cohort comprised some 730 healthy bone marrow donors. At the time of sampling, all cohort members were nominally healthy, though unrecorded immune exposures were likely present. The donor tested CMV seronegative and was one of the 352 seronegative cohort members. Every donor gave a peripheral blood sample, and the peripheral blood mononuclear cells from that sample were used for TCR beta sequencing. The Qiagen DNeasy Blood Extraction Kit was used to extract genomic DNA from the blood cell samples. The method behind the library was the immunoSEQ multiplex PCR assay. For the multiplex PCR, a mixture combining 60 forward primers for TCR Vbeta segments and 13 reverse primers for TCR Jbeta segments was used. The CDR3 region of rearranged TCR beta genes was amplified from genomic DNA by a multiplex PCR assay. On the Illumina HiSeq System, the amplified TCR beta libraries were sequenced as 87-base-pair reads. Turning to the authors' computational methods: In a later analysis, around 80 million unique TCR beta chains were counted across the approximately 640 repertoires, and roughly 9.9 million of these chains were shared by at least two donors. Raw reads were error-corrected and collapsed into unique sequences by a nearest-neighbor algorithm in which closely related sequences were merged to remove PCR and sequencing errors. CDR3 sequences were aligned to IMGT reference sequences to assign V, D and J gene segments. For a sequence to be retained, at least a six-nucleotide match to both a V gene segment and a J gene segment was required. A rearrangement was called productive if the CDR3 had no stop codons and remained in frame with V and J, and every other rearrangement was called non-productive. CDR3 was defined according to IMGT convention as the region running from the second conserved V-encoded cysteine to the conserved J-encoded phenylalanine. In an earlier analysis of approximately 590 of the donors, sequences lacking an unambiguous match to a single V gene segment were excluded. An earlier analysis of fewer than 750 of the donors called V segments functional above 56.7% productive rearrangements and segregating when the between-donor standard deviation exceeded 5%. A statistical classification framework was developed to diagnose cytomegalovirus status using the catalog of TCR beta chain sequences. In a later analysis, TCR nucleotide sequences were compared against IMGT/GENE-DB human TR gene sequences so that V and J genes could be assigned. Using the TCRdist pipeline, a later analysis assigned CDR3 sequences along with most-parsimonious VDJ recombination scenarios. In a later analysis, every TCR beta chain was defined by the combination of its CDR3 amino acid sequence and its V-gene family, and reads without a unique V-gene family were dropped. As a way to deal with suspected cross-contamination and a sequencing artifact, a later analysis dropped 450 to 600 nucleotide sequences that were highly shared and had low generation probability. In a later analysis, a clonal expansion index was calculated for each public chain from normalized within-repertoire ranks of inferred template counts. In a later analysis, generation probabilities were computed using a VDJ recombination model fitted to out-of-frame rearrangements, and the results were checked against IGoR. A later analysis scored TCR-TCR, TCR-HLA and TCR-CMV co-occurrence with hypergeometric tests, applying a repertoire-size bias correction to TCR pairs. In a later analysis, false discovery rates were estimated by permuting HLA or CMV assignments 20 times. In a later analysis, co-occurring TCRs were grouped using DBSCAN, with TCRdist sequence similarity added in when clustering inside HLA-allele-positive subsets. For co-occurrence clustering, repertoires with fewer than 30,000 or more than 120,000 public chains were excluded, along with roughly 5 repertoires with anomalous nucleotide sharing. This is the immuneACCESS table as TCRdb keeps it, with only in-frame sequences that have V and J called. A part of the clones is gone; compared with another copy, unresolved V genes explain less than half, and the rest is unexplained. V and J calls and clone size are those listed in that table; D and trimming were worked out from the DNA. The sample table holds roughly 140,000 clones, of which roughly 75% were seen once. 1.3% to 1.5% of the sample rests with the top ten.

What was sequenced was PBMCs. The receptor's source is a young man in good health and CMV-seronegative. The chain links TRBV25-1 with TRBJ2-7, with the identity of the D gene unclear. The nucleotides are TGTGCCAGCAGTGTATCCTACGAGCAGTACTTC. Its protein reads: CASSVSYEQYF.